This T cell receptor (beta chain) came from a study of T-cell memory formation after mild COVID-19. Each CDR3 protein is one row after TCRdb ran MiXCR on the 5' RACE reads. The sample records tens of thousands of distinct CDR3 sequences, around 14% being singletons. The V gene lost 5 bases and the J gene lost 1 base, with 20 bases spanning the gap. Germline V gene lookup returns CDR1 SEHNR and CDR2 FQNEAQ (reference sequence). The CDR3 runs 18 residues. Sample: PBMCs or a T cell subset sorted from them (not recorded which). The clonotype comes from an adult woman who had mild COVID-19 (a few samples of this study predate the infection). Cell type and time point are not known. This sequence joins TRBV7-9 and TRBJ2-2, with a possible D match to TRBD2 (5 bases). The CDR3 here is CASSRTPIEGQNTGELFF. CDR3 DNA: TGTGCCAGCAGCCGCACTCCTATCGAGGGTCAGAACACCGGGGAGCTGTTTTTT.